These 2 T cell receptor beta chains were all obtained from the same sample, sequenced in a study of cytomegalovirus exposure and HLA in healthy donors. The PCR contained 60 Vbeta and 13 Jbeta primers. The method was immunoSEQ multiplex PCR; TCRdb's version includes in-frame clones alone and lacks a portion of them. The repertoire holds roughly 160,000 clones, with around 80% as singletons. Sample: PBMCs. Source of these receptors: a male donor in good health and CMV-seronegative.

This clone was detected a few times. In nucleotides, the CDR3 is TGTGCCAGCAGTGAAGCGGGGACAGTACGGAATGAAAAACTGTTTTTT. Residues: CASSEAGTVRNEKLFF. V and J are TRBV2 and TRBJ1-4; 7 positions match TRBD1. CDR3 length: 16 amino acids. Germline loops: CDR1 SNHLY, CDR2 FYNNEI. The trim removed 0 bases at V and 5 bases at J, leaving 6 bases unmatched.

The chain joins TRBV18 to TRBJ1-6; TRBD1 matches at 11 bases. The J segment lost 6 bases and the V segment lost 2 bases, leaving 9 bases of the junction unmatched. Germline loops: CDR1 KGHSH, CDR2 LQKENI. This CDR3 has 18 residues. CDR3 DNA: TGTGCCAGCTCACCAATTCGGACAGGGGGCGTTGGTAATTCACCCCTCCACTTT. Translating it yields CASSPIRTGGVGNSPLHF.